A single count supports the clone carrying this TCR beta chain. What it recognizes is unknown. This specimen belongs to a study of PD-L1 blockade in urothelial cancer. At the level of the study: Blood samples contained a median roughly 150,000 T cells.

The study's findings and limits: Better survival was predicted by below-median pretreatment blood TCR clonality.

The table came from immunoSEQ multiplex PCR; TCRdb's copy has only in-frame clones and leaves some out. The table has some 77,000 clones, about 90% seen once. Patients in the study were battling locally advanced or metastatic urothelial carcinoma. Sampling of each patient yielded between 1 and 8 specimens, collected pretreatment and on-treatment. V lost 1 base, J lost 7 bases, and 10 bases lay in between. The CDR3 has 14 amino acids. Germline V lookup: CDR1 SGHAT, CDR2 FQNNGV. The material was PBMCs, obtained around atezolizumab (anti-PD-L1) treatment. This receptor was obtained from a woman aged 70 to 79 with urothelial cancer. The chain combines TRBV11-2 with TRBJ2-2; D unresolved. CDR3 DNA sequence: TGTGCCAGCAGCTTAGGACTCCCCGGCGGGGAGCTGTTTTTT. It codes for CASSLGLPGGELFF.